Presented here are 30 T cell receptor beta chains from one specimen sequenced in a study of T cells in Graves' hyperthyroidism and ophthalmopathy (dated by TCRdb to the late 2010s). Preparation of the library involved multiplex PCR. Sequenced on an Illumina HiSeq 2000. The TCR beta CDR3 regions were amplified from the RNA transcripts. A first-round RT-PCR of the TCR CDR3 used the HTBI primer set with the Qiagen OneStep RT-PCR kit. The public reads were reanalyzed by TCRdb: fastp trimming at Q25, MiXCR alignment, in-frame beta chains only. Identical CDR3 proteins give one entry, which carries the most common genes and DNA. The table for this sample lists about 560,000 distinct CDR3 sequences; approximately 14% of them were counted only once. The ten largest clonotypes hold around 7.3% of the sample. The sample taken for sequencing was blood. The source is a woman younger than 45 with Graves' hyperthyroidism.

At least ten counts were recorded for this clonotype. J is TRBJ1-2 and V is TRBV12-3 or TRBV12-4; TRBD1 matches 8 bases. V gave up 6 bases and J gave up 2 bases; unmatched junction bases: 8. The CDR3 contains 15 residues. CDR3 in amino acids: CASRRGAGGNYGYTF. CDR3 in DNA: TGTGCCAGCAGGAGAGGCGCAGGGGGCAACTATGGCTACACCTTC.

This clonotype showed up just a few times. The chain is built from TRBV7-2 and TRBJ2-3; TRBD2 matches 7 bases. In germline, CDR1 is SGHTA, CDR2 FQGNSA. This CDR3 has 14 residues. DNA for the CDR3: TGTGCGACCAACGGGGGAGCGGGATGGGATACGCAGTATTTT. Protein sequence: CATNGGAGWDTQYF.

The chain has TRBV14 and TRBJ2-1; D perhaps matches TRBD2 (5 bases). Trimming stripped 0 bases from V and 6 bases from J, with 18 bases between. Germline V lookup: CDR1 SGHDN, CDR2 FVKESK. The length of the CDR3 is 17 residues. CDR3 nucleotide sequence: TGTGCCAGCAGCCAAGATCCAATCTTCTGGCGGGTCAATGAGCAGTTCTTC. It yields the protein CASSQDPIFWRVNEQFF.

The gene calls are TRBV7-9 and TRBJ2-2, with D perhaps matching TRBD2 (6 bases). In germline, CDR1 is SEHNR, CDR2 FQNEAQ (reference sequence). CDR3 length: 14 residues. V shed 3 bases and J shed 8 bases, with 13 bases lying between them. The DNA of the CDR3 is TGTGCCAGCAGCTTTTCCGGGAGTGAGGGGGAGCTGTTTTTT. Its protein product is CASSFSGSEGELFF.

This clonotype was picked up many times. The V gene is TRBV3-1, the J gene TRBJ2-2; TRBD2 aligns across 9 bases. CDR1 is LGHDT, CDR2 YNNKEL, per germline (reference sequence). CDR3 length: 15 amino acids. The junction had 5 bases not matched to a gene; V was cut back by 4 bases and J by 5 bases. In DNA form, the CDR3 reads TGTGCCAGCAGCCCCTTAGCGGGAGTTACCGGGGAGCTGTTTTTT. Translated, it gives CASSPLAGVTGELFF.

The rearrangement links TRBV5-5 to TRBJ2-2; TRBD2 agrees at 15 bases. The CDR3 loop spans 19 amino acids. The germline gives CDR1 SGHKS, CDR2 YYEKEE (reference sequence). With 4 bases clipped from V and 0 bases from J, the junction kept 7 bases outside the gene matches. This chain's CDR3 is CASSPGLAGGGANTGELFF. The CDR3 coding sequence is TGTGCCAGCAGCCCGGGACTAGCGGGGGGAGGGGCGAACACCGGGGAGCTGTTTTTT.

This clonotype turned up a few times. V usage is TRBV10-3 and J usage is TRBJ2-1; 7 nucleotides agree with TRBD2. Looked up from germline, CDR1 is ENHRY and CDR2 is SYGVKD. The CDR3 loop spans 12 amino acids. With V trimmed by 8 bases and J by 5 bases, 3 bases remained unmatched. The CDR3 bases are TGTGCCATCGGGGACTACAACAATGAGCAGTTCTTC. This translates into CAIGDYNNEQFF.

This clonotype was counted ten times or more. J is TRBJ2-7 and V is TRBV30, with unresolved D. Germline V gene data show CDR1 as GTSNPN and CDR2 as SVGIG (reference sequence). The CDR3 contains 11 residues. V lost 3 bases to trimming and J lost 1 base, with 4 bases between them. CDR3 DNA sequence: TGTGCCTGGAGACTATCCTACGAGCAGTACTTC. Its protein product is CAWRLSYEQYF.

V usage is TRBV6-1 and J usage is TRBJ1-5; no definite D call. Trimming removed 4 bases from V and 7 bases from J, with 8 bases in between. The CDR3 totals 12 residues. Germline CDR1 is MNHNS and CDR2 is SASEGT. The chain's CDR3 is CASSGSWQPQHF. The CDR3, as DNA: TGTGCCAGCAGTGGGAGTTGGCAGCCCCAGCATTTT.

The genes are TRBV25-1 and TRBJ1-1, with D uncertain. V was trimmed by 1 base and J by 0 bases, leaving 9 bases between them. CDR1 is MGHDK and CDR2 is SYGVNS in the germline V gene. The CDR3 runs 15 residues. CDR3 region: CASSEFTEVNTEAFF. In DNA form, the CDR3 reads TGTGCCAGCAGTGAATTTACAGAGGTGAACACTGAAGCTTTCTTT.

This clonotype appeared many times. The chain is built from TRBV11-2 and TRBJ2-5, with a tentative D call TRBD1 (5 bases). The CDR3 covers 14 residues. Germline CDR1 and CDR2: SGHAT and FQNNGV. V gave up 1 base and J gave up 5 bases, with 11 bases separating them. The DNA of the CDR3 is TGTGCCAGCAGCTTAGTTGGGGCTTGGGAGACCCAGTACTTC. Translation gives CASSLVGAWETQYF.

In this sample, this clonotype turned up many times. The chain uses TRBV3-1 and TRBJ2-5; D is ambiguous. Trimming left V 6 bases short and J 5 bases short, with 7 bases between. The germline gives CDR1 LGHDT, CDR2 YNNKEL (reference sequence). The CDR3 has 11 amino acids. The chain's CDR3 is CASSGLETQYF. The CDR3 region has the DNA TGTGCCAGCAGTGGATTGGAGACCCAGTACTTC.

Many counts were recorded for this clonotype. Germline and junction disagree at one end, which may indicate a read error. The rearrangement links TRBV7-7 to TRBJ2-3; TRBD2 agrees at 11 bases. CDR1 and CDR2 (germline): SSHAT, FNYEAQ (reference sequence). CDR3 length: 21 residues. CDR3 protein: CASSLGSTPVSGRESTDTQYF. DNA for the CDR3: TGTGCTAGCAGCTTAGGCTCCACCCCTGTTAGCGGGAGGGAGAGCACAGATACGCAGTATTTT.

The rearrangement uses TRBV18 and TRBJ1-2; tentative D call: TRBD1 (6 bases). CDR1 and CDR2 from the germline V gene are KGHSH and LQKENI. The CDR3 sequence is 13 residues long. The germline V and J ends were trimmed by 6 bases and 4 bases, with 12 bases remaining between them. The CDR3 DNA reads TGTGCCAGCTCTCAGGACAGATCCTATGGCTACACCTTC. It translates to CASSQDRSYGYTF.

In nucleotides, the CDR3 is TGTGCCAGCAGAACCCGGACTAGCGGAGGTTACGAGCAGTACTTC. Its translation is CASRTRTSGGYEQYF. This rearrangement joins TRBV27 to TRBJ2-7; 10 bases are shared with TRBD2. The CDR3 totals 15 residues. Germline values: CDR1 MNHEY, CDR2 SMNVEV (reference sequence). V dropped 6 bases and J dropped 4; count of bases not matched to a gene: 9.

The sample holds many counts of this clonotype. The V gene is TRBV24-1, the J gene TRBJ2-7; D perhaps matches TRBD1 (6 bases). Trimming pared 4 bases from V and 4 bases from J, leaving 16 bases between. This CDR3 is 15 amino acids long. Germline V gives CDR1 KGHDR, CDR2 SFDVKD. CDR3: CATSDPGTNLYEQYF. The CDR3 DNA reads as TGTGCCACCAGTGACCCCGGGACAAACTTGTACGAGCAGTACTTC.

This clonotype has at least ten counts. This chain uses TRBV12-3 or TRBV12-4 with TRBJ2-3; weak D call: TRBD2 (6 bases). V lost 10 bases and J lost 2, with 19 bases in between. CDR3 length: 15 amino acids. The CDR3 sequence: CANHRGDSHTDTQYF. CDR3 DNA: TGTGCCAACCATCGCGGGGACTCGCACACAGATACGCAGTATTTT.

This clonotype was counted at least ten times. The chain carries TRBV30 and TRBJ2-5; 8 positions match TRBD1. The germline CDR1 and CDR2 sequences are GTSNPN and SVGIG (reference sequence). V shed 2 bases and J 5 bases; nucleotides not matched to a gene: 7. The CDR3 loop spans 14 amino acids. The CDR3 coding sequence is TGTGCCTGGAGTCCCATCGCAGGGGGCGAGACCCAGTACTTC. Translated, it gives CAWSPIAGGETQYF.

About this clonotype itself: Being one base from a much bigger clone, this may be a read error. The chain links TRBV29-1 to TRBJ2-1; no clear D. The end of the DNA is better explained by TRBJ2-7, so the J call may be wrong. The length of the CDR3 is 14 residues. CDR1 SQVTM and CDR2 ANQGSEA come from the germline V gene. CDR3 residues: CSVESESSYNEQYF. For the CDR3, the DNA is TGCAGCGTTGAAAGCGAGTCCTCCTACAATGAGCAGTACTTC.

As DNA, the CDR3 is TGTGCCAGCAGTTTATTCGGGGCCTCCGATAGCAATCAGCCCCAGCATTTT. It codes for CASSLFGASDSNQPQHF. This chain joins TRBV27 and TRBJ1-5; maybe TRBD1 (5 bases). V was shortened by 1 base and J by 0 bases, with 13 bases between the two germline ends. The CDR3 runs to 17 residues. Germline V gene lookup returns CDR1 MNHEY and CDR2 SMNVEV (reference sequence).

This clonotype was counted at least ten times. This chain joins TRBV6-5 and TRBJ2-1; no clear D gene. The germline V gene encodes CDR1 MNHEY and CDR2 SVGAGI. CDR3 size: 14 residues. V lost 0 bases and J 3 bases, leaving 6 bases between the germline ends. The CDR3 sequence is CASSYSEGYNEQFF. The CDR3 DNA reads TGTGCCAGCAGTTACTCCGAAGGCTACAATGAGCAGTTCTTC.

This clonotype was found many times. The V gene is TRBV9, the J gene TRBJ2-1, with 7 bases fitting TRBD1. The CDR3 runs 13 residues. In germline, CDR1 is SGDLS, CDR2 YYNGEE. V lost 1 base, J lost 6 bases, and 1 base stayed unmatched. CDR3 residues: CASSVTGVNEQFF. The CDR3 nucleotides are TGTGCCAGCAGCGTAACAGGGGTCAATGAGCAGTTCTTC.

The rearrangement links TRBV29-1 to TRBJ2-7, with 7 nucleotides matching TRBD1. The length of the CDR3 is 13 residues. The trim removed 3 bases at V and 4 bases at J, leaving 6 bases unmatched. Germline V CDR1 and CDR2: SQVTM, ANQGSEA. CDR3 residues: CSVEGTEAYEQYF. CDR3 in DNA: TGCAGCGTTGAGGGGACAGAGGCTTACGAGCAGTACTTC.

This clonotype was observed many times. The chain is built from TRBV30 and TRBJ1-1; D unclear. The CDR3 length is 12 residues. Trimming removed 3 bases from V and 6 bases from J, with 11 bases in between. Germline loops: CDR1 GTSNPN, CDR2 SVGIG (reference sequence). The CDR3 DNA follows: TGTGCCTGGAGGACATACCCTCCTGAAGCTTTCTTT. Encoded protein: CAWRTYPPEAFF.

The chain uses TRBV18 and TRBJ2-3, with D possibly TRBD1 on 5 matching bases. Germline-derived CDR1 and CDR2 are KGHSH and LQKENI. The CDR3 contains 13 residues. Trimming took off 3 bases at V and 5 bases at J, with 9 bases between the two ends. CDR3 loop: CASSPTAGDTQYF. The DNA of the CDR3 is TGTGCCAGCTCACCGACAGCCGGAGATACGCAGTATTTT.

In its sample, this clonotype was seen many times. The CDR3 coding sequence is TGTGCCAGCAGCTCGTCCCTGGGACAGCAGAACACTGAAGCTTTCTTT. Protein product: CASSSSLGQQNTEAFF. This chain uses TRBV7-2 with TRBJ1-1, with 7 bases that match TRBD1. Germline V lookup: CDR1 SGHTA, CDR2 FQGNSA. The ends lost 4 bases at V and 1 base at J; junction bases unmatched: 9. CDR3 length: 16 residues.

In its sample, this clonotype was seen many times. The gene calls are TRBV20-1 and TRBJ2-3; 8 bases match TRBD2. Germline V CDR1 and CDR2: DFQATT, SNEGSKA (reference sequence). The CDR3 runs to 15 residues. V gave up 0 bases and J gave up 1 base; unmatched junction bases: 3. DNA for the CDR3: TGCAGTGCTAGAGATGTCGGGGGGGGCACAGATACGCAGTATTTT. It encodes CSARDVGGGTDTQYF.

This clonotype has only a few counts. The gene calls are TRBV4-1 and TRBJ1-4, with D perhaps matching TRBD1 (5 bases). V gave up 4 bases and J gave up 5 bases, with 14 bases separating them. The germline CDR1 and CDR2 sequences are MGHRA and YSYEKL. This CDR3 region has 15 residues. This chain's CDR3 is CASSPGRGGNEKLFF. CDR3 coding DNA: TGCGCCAGCAGCCCGGGACGGGGCGGGAATGAAAAACTGTTTTTT.

Details on this clonotype: An end of the junction differs from the germline gene, which may be a read error. The chain couples TRBV5-4 to TRBJ2-1; TRBD2 matches 7 bases. Germline V gene lookup returns CDR1 SGHNT and CDR2 YYREEE (reference sequence). CDR3 size: 15 residues. The CDR3 protein is CASSSPAGVGNEQFF. The CDR3 DNA reads TGCGCCAGCAGCTCCCCTGCGGGAGTGGGCAATGAGCAGTTCTTC.

The chain carries TRBV7-9 and TRBJ2-7; 9 bases agree with TRBD2. There are 14 residues in the CDR3. V lost 1 base to trimming and J lost 6 bases; unmatched junction nucleotides: 4. Germline V CDR1 and CDR2: SEHNR, FQNEAQ (reference sequence). In DNA, the CDR3 is TGTGCCAGCAGCTTAGTCGGACTAGCGACCGAGCAGTACTTC. Protein sequence: CASSLVGLATEQYF.